This TCR beta chain was retrieved from a study of blood T cell repertoires in COVID-19. Recovered status applied to Cohort 3 donors who had two consecutive negative PCRs. It also applied to those with clearance or with symptom resolution. CDR3 length: 16 amino acids. CDR1 and CDR2 from the germline V gene are SGHTA and FQGNSA. Unmatched junction bases numbered 10, after V lost 6 bases and J lost 5 bases. Produced via immunoSEQ multiplex PCR; TCRdb's table is partial and in-frame only. The sample yields about 150,000 clones, around 85% seen once. The clonotype was recovered from a woman aged 40 to 50 who had recovered from COVID-19. The chain couples TRBV7-2 to TRBJ1-6, with 7 bases that match TRBD1. Sequences were obtained from PBMCs or T cells enriched from blood (not recorded which). CDR3 protein: CASSQYPGQHNSPLHF. The DNA of the CDR3 is TGTGCCAGCAGTCAATACCCGGGACAGCATAATTCACCCCTCCACTTT.